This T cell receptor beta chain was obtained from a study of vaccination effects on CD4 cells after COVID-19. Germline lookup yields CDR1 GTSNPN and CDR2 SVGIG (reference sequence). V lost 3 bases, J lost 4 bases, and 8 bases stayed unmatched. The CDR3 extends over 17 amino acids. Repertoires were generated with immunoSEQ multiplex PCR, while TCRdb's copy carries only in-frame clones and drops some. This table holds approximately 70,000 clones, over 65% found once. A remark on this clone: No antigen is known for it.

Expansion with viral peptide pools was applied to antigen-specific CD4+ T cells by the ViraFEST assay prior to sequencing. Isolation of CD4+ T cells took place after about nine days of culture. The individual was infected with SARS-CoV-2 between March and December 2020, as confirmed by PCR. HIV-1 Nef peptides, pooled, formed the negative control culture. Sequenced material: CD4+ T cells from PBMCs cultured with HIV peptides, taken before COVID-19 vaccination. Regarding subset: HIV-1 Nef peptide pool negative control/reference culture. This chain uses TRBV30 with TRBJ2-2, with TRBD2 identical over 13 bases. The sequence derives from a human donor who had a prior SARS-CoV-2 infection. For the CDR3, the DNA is TGTGCCTGGAGCACCGGGACTAGCGGGGTATCCACCGGGGAGCTGTTTTTT. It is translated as CAWSTGTSGVSTGELFF.